This entry features one TCR beta chain sequence. The antigen is undetermined. This record comes from a study of CXCR3-negative and CXCR3-positive naive CD8 T cells. Germline values: CDR1 SNHLY, CDR2 FYNNEI. CDR3 size: 15 residues. TRB cDNA libraries were made by UMI-labeled 5' RACE. Reprocessing the 5' RACE reads, TCRdb reports a single entry for every CDR3 protein and omits DNA. There are 50,000 to 75,000 distinct CDR3 sequences in the sample, with about 0.43% held by the top ten. Points from the study as a whole: Memory CD8+ T cell repertoires were far less diverse than both naive subsets. CXCR3-negative and CXCR3-positive naive cells shared comparable TRBV-TRBJ usage, but memory cells did not. With surface CD5 comparable between naive subsets, TCR strength was estimated using properties derived from the TRB CDR3. For CXCR3-positive naive cells, TRB CDR3s were more hydrophobic than those of CXCR3-negative naive cells.

This clonotype was obtained from a human donor in good health. Some clones in this sample may be carry-over from other donors' samples. The rearrangement links TRBV2 to TRBJ2-1; with no DNA, the TCRdb D assignment of TRBD1 cannot be verified. Input material: naive CXCR3- CD8+ T cells from blood. Subset here: CD45RO-CCR7+CD27+CD95- naive CD8+ T cells lacking CXCR3 (TNR3-). The CDR3 spells CASSAWDRGRVEQFF.